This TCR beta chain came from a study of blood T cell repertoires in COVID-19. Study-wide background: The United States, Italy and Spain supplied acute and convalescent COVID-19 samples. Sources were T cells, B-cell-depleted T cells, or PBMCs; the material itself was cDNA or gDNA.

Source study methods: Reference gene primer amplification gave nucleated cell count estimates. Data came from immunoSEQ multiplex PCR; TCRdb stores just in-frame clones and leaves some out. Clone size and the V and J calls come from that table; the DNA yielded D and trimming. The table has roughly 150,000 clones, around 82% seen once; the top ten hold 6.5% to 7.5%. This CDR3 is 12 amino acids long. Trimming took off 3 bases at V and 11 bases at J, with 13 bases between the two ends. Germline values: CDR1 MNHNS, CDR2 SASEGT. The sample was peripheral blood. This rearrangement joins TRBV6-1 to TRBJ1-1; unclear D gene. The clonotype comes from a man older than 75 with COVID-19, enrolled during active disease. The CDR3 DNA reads TGTGCCAGCAGTGAGGAGAGCTATGGGGCTTTCTTT. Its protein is CASSEESYGAFF.